This TCR beta chain stems from a study of shared clonotypes between healthy human individuals. Broader study findings: The authors expected sequencing depth to affect clonotype sharing among donors. The study found lower generation probabilities in non-shared clonotypes than in those shared by all four donors.

The study drew all its donors from Caucasian adults living in Nashville, Tennessee. For sorted subsets, 150 to 200 ng DNA per replicate equaled 30,000 or so T cell genomes. Here immunoSEQ multiplex PCR was the method, and the copy in TCRdb shows in-frame clones only, minus some. The table shows roughly 2 million clones, with under 97% occurring only once. Regarding this clone: The antigen is unknown.

Per germline, CDR1 LGHNA and CDR2 YNFKEQ. V lost 0 bases to trimming and J lost 0 bases, with 18 bases between them. The CDR3 loop spans 19 amino acids. The chain employs TRBV4-2 and TRBJ2-1, with a possible D match to TRBD1 (5 bases). The sequence was obtained from a man between 18 and 35 years old in good health. The sample comprised naive CD4+ T cells sorted from blood. Specified subset: CD45RA+ positively selected. Here the CDR3 reads CASSQDPTGVISSYNEQFF. The CDR3 nucleotides read TGTGCCAGCAGCCAAGATCCTACAGGCGTCATAAGCTCCTACAATGAGCAGTTCTTC.